This paragraph reports one T cell receptor (beta chain). This specimen belongs to a study of blood T cell repertoires in COVID-19. About the research overall: There were acute and convalescent COVID-19 samples, and they came from the United States, Italy and Spain. PBMCs, B-cell-depleted T cells, or T cells were the source of the cDNA or gDNA that made up the material.

Original analysis: Counts of nucleated cells, estimated from reference gene primer amplification, were obtained. The repertoire was sequenced with immunoSEQ multiplex PCR; TCRdb's copy has only in-frame clones and lacks some. V and J calls and clone size are given by that table; D and trimming were obtained from the DNA. The sample contains 110,000 to 150,000 clones, more than 70% of which appear only once. V trimming: 11 bases; J trimming: 3 bases; junction bases outside the gene matches: 6. Germline V gene lookup returns CDR1 MDHEN and CDR2 SYDVKM. The CDR3 is 12 amino acids. The V gene is TRBV28, the J gene TRBJ2-7; TRBD2 matches 8 bases. The clonotype originates from a woman between 45 and 60 years old with acute or convalescent COVID-19. The sample comprised peripheral blood. The chain's CDR3 is CACRGGYYEQYF. CDR3 sequence (DNA): TGTGCCTGCCGGGGGGGGTACTACGAGCAGTACTTC.